This T cell receptor (beta chain) was retrieved from a study of blood T cell repertoires in COVID-19. Study-level information: Samples representing acute and convalescent COVID-19 were sourced from the United States, Italy and Spain.

Source study methods: Reference gene primer amplification gave nucleated cell count estimates. TCRdb's copy holds only in-frame clones and misses some; the assay was immunoSEQ multiplex PCR. The V and J calls and clone size come from that table; D and trimming were worked out from the DNA. The sample consists of hundreds of thousands of clones, about 86% of them appearing once. CDR3 length: 13 amino acids. The germline V gene encodes CDR1 SGHTA and CDR2 FQGTGA. V lost 3 bases and J lost 2, with 6 bases in between. Recruitment covered about two dozen US areas and drew participants whose ages spanned about 18 to 100 years. Recovered Cohort 3 donors showed two negative PCRs, clearance, or symptom resolution.

The rearrangement uses TRBV7-3 and TRBJ2-3; D is unclear. Sequencing was done on a sample of PBMCs or T cells enriched from blood (not recorded which). The source is a woman aged 45-59 years who had recovered from COVID-19. CDR3 nucleotides: TGTGCCAGCAGCTTGTACATCACAGATACGCAGTATTTT. This translates into CASSLYITDTQYF.